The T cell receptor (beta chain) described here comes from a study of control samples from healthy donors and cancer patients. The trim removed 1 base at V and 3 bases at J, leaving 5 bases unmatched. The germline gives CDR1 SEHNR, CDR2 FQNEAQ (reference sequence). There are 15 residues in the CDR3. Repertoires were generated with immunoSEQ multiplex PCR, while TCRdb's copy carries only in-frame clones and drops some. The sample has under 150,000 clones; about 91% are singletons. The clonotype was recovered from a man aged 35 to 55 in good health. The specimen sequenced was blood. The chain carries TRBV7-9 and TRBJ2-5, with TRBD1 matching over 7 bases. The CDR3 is CASSLGGQIKETQYF. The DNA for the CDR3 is TGTGCCAGCAGCTTAGGGGGACAGATTAAAGAGACCCAGTACTTC.